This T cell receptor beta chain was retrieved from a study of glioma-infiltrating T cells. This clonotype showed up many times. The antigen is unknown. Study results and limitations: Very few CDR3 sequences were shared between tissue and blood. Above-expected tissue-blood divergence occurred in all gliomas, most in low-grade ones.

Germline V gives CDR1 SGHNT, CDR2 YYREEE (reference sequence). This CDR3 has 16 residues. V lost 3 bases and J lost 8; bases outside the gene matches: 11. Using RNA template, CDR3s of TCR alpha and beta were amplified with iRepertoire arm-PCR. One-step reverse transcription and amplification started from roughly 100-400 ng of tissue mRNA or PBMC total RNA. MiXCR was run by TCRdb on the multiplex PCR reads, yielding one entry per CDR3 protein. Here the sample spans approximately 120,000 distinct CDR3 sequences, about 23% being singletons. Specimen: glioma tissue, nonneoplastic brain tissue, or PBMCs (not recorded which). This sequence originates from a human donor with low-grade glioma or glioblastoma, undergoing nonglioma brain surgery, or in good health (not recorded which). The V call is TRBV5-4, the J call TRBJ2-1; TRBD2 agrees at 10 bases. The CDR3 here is CASSWTSGLELDEQFF. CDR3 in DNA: TGTGCCAGCAGCTGGACTAGCGGTTTAGAGCTAGATGAGCAGTTCTTC.